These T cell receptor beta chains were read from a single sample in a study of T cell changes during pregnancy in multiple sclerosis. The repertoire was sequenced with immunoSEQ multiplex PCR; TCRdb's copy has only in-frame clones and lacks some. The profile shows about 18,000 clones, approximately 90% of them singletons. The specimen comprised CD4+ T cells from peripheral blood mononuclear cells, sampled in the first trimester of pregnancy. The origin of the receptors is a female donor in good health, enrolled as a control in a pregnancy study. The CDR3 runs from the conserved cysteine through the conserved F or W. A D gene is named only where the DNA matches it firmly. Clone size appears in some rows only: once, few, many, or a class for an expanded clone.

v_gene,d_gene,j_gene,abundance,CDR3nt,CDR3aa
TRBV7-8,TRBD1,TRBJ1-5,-,TGTGCCAGCAGCGTTATGGGGACAGAAAAAAATCAGCCCCAGCATTTT,CASSVMGTEKNQPQHF
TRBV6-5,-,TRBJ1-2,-,TGTGCCAGCAGTTACTCAGGGCGGGGGACCTATGGCTACACCTTC,CASSYSGRGTYGYTF
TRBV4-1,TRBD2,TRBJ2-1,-,TGCGCCAGCAGCCAGGGAGCGGGAGGCCGCAATGAGCAGTTCTTC,CASSQGAGGRNEQFF
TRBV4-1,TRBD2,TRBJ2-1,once,TGCGCCAGCAGCCAAGGGGGGTTGGGCGGGAGGGGGTACAATGAGCAGTTCTTC,CASSQGGLGGRGYNEQFF
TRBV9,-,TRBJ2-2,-,TGTGCCAGCAGCCTGGGGGACTCACGTTCAAAGGAGGAGCTGTTTTTT,CASSLGDSRSKEELFF
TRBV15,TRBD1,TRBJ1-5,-,TGTGCCACCAGCAGAGTAGGGACAGGGGCAGATAATCAGCCCCAGCATTTT,CATSRVGTGADNQPQHF
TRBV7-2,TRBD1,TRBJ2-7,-,TGTGCCAGCACCGGACCGGGGACAGAAAACTACTACGAGCAGTACTTC,CASTGPGTENYYEQYF
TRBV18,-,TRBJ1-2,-,TGTGCCAGCTCACCACCGGGGCAGGGGTACTATGGCTACACCTTC,CASSPPGQGYYGYTF
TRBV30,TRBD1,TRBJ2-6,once,TGTGCCTGGAGTGCTGGACAGGGATCAGGGGCCAACGTCCTGACTTTC,CAWSAGQGSGANVLTF
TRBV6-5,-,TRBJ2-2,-,TGTGCCAGCAGTTCCCGCGGGGACACCGGGGAGCTGTTTTTT,CASSSRGDTGELFF
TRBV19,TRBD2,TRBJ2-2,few,TGTGCCAGTAGTAAACTAGCGGGTAACACCGGGGAGCTGTTTTTT,CASSKLAGNTGELFF
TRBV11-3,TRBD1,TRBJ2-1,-,TGTGCCAGCAGCTTAGGTACTAGGACAGGGGTCCAAGGTGATGAGCAGTTCTTC,CASSLGTRTGVQGDEQFF
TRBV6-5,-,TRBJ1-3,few,TGTGCCAGCAGTTACCTGGGCACTTCTGGAAACACCATATATTTT,CASSYLGTSGNTIYF
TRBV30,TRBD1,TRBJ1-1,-,TGTGCCTGGACTCCCGGACAGGGAGGTCCCACTGAAGCTTTCTTT,CAWTPGQGGPTEAFF
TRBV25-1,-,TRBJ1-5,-,TGTGCCAGCAGTCCTCAGGGGCGGAGAAATCAGCCCCAGCATTTT,CASSPQGRRNQPQHF
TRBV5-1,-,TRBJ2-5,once,TGCGCCAGCAGCTTGGGGACTGGGAAAGAGACCCAGTACTTC,CASSLGTGKETQYF
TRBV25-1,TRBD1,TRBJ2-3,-,TGTGCCAGCAGCCCTCAAGCGGACAGGTACGGGACAGATACGCAGTATTTT,CASSPQADRYGTDTQYF
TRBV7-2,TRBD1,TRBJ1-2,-,TGTGCCAGCAGCTCGACAGGGGGCTATGGCTACACCTTC,CASSSTGGYGYTF
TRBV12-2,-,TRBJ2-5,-,TGTGCAAGTCGCCGCCAAGAGACCCAGTACTTC,CASRRQETQYF
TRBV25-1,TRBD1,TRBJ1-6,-,TGTGCCAGCGGGGCAGGGGGGATTTATAATTCACCCCTCCACTTT,CASGAGGIYNSPLHF
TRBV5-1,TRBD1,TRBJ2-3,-,TGCGCCAGCAGCACCGGTGGGACAGGGACAGATACGCAGTATTTT,CASSTGGTGTDTQYF
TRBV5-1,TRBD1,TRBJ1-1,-,TGCGCCAGCAGCTTTCCGGGACAGGGGCGACTAACCGCTGAAGCTTTCTTT,CASSFPGQGRLTAEAFF
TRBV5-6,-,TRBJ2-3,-,TGTGCCAGCAGCTACAAAGGAGGAGATACGCAGTATTTT,CASSYKGGDTQYF
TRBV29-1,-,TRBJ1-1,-,TGCAGTGCCGTCGGAGGGGTTTCCACTGAAGCTTTCTTT,CSAVGGVSTEAFF
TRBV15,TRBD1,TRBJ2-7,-,TGTGCCACCAGCAGAGCTCACCGGACAGGTCAGCACTCCTACGAGCAGTACTTC,CATSRAHRTGQHSYEQYF
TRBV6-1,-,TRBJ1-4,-,TGTGCCAGCAACCGGGGTCAAGGGTATGAAAAACTGTTTTTT,CASNRGQGYEKLFF
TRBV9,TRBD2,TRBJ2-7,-,TGTGCCAGCACCCCTCAAGGGACTAGCTACGAGCAGTACTTC,CASTPQGTSYEQYF
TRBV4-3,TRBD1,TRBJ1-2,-,TGCGCCAGCAGCCAAGATGACAGGGGAGGTCATGGCTACACCTTC,CASSQDDRGGHGYTF
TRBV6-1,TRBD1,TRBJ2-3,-,TGTGCCAGCAGTTCCGGGACAGGGCATTCGGATACGCAGTATTTT,CASSSGTGHSDTQYF
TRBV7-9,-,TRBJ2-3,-,TGTGCCAGCAGCCGAGGGACAGATACGCAGTATTTT,CASSRGTDTQYF
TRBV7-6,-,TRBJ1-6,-,TGTGCCAGCAGCTTTTCCCGGGGGACCGACTACTCCTATAATTCACCCCTCCACTTT,CASSFSRGTDYSYNSPLHF
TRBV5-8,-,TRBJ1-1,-,TGTGCCAGCAGCCTCGGCGCGGACAGATTGAACACTGAAGCTTTCTTT,CASSLGADRLNTEAFF
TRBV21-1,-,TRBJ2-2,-,TGTGCCAGCAGCAGCCTATTACCCGGGGAGCTGTTTTTT,CASSSLLPGELFF
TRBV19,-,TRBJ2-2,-,TGTGCCAGTAACAGGGACACCGGGGAGCTGTTTTTT,CASNRDTGELFF
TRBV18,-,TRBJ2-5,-,TGTGCCAGCTCACCAGGCATGGAGACCCAGTACTTC,CASSPGMETQYF
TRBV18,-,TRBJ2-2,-,TGTGCCAGCTCACCCCTAGGCCTCATGAACACCGGGGAGCTGTTTTTT,CASSPLGLMNTGELFF
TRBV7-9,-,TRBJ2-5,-,TGTGCCAGCAGCTCCGGGTCTCAAGAGACCCAGTACTTC,CASSSGSQETQYF
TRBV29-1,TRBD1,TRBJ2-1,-,TGCAGCGTCACGACAGGGGACGGGGTGTTCTTC,CSVTTGDGVFF
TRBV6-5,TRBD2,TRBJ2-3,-,TGTGCCAGCAGTTACTCGCGGGAGGGGACGCAGTATTTT,CASSYSREGTQYF
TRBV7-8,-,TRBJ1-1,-,TGTGCCAGCAGCTTAGTGGCCTTAAACACTGAAGCTTTCTTT,CASSLVALNTEAFF
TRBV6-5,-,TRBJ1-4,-,TGTGCCAGCAGTTACCGGACCCCGCCAGGGGAACTGTTTTTT,CASSYRTPPGELFF
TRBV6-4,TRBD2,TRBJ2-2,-,TGTGCCAGCAGTCCGACTAGCCTGTACACCGGGGAGCTGTTTTTT,CASSPTSLYTGELFF
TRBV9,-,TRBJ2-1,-,TGTGCCAGCAGCGTAGCCGGAGGGCCCAGTAATGAGCAGTTCTTC,CASSVAGGPSNEQFF
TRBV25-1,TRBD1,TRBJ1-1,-,TGTGCCAGCAGTGAATACAGGGGGTATGCTGAAGCTTTCTTT,CASSEYRGYAEAFF
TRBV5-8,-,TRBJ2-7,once,TGTGCCAGCAGCTTTGAAGTAGCCCACGAGCAGTACTTC,CASSFEVAHEQYF
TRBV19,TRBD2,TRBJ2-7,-,TGTGCCAGTAGTATCCCTAGCGGGCCCGCATTGGGCGAGCAGTACTTC,CASSIPSGPALGEQYF
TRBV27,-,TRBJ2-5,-,TGTGCCAGCAGCCGATGGGGGGAGGAGACCCAGTACTTC,CASSRWGEETQYF
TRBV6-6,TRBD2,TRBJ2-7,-,TGTGCCAGCAGGGGACTAGCGGGAGAATCCGAGCAGTACTTC,CASRGLAGESEQYF
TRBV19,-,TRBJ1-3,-,TGTGCCAGTACGTATCTCGGCTCTGGAAACACCATATATTTT,CASTYLGSGNTIYF